Below, 15 T cell receptor beta chains from the same sample are listed, as sequenced in a study of blood T cell repertoires in COVID-19. Sequencing was performed with immunoSEQ multiplex PCR; in TCRdb, only in-frame clones are kept and a portion is missing. The sample carries 200,000 to 250,000 clones, approximately 86% recorded once. Sequenced sample: peripheral blood. Receptor source: a woman aged 65 to 85 with active or convalescent COVID-19.

The rearrangement uses TRBV2 and TRBJ2-1; 8 nucleotides line up with TRBD2. The length of the CDR3 is 14 residues. Germline CDR1 is SNHLY and CDR2 is FYNNEI. With 5 bases clipped from V and 6 bases from J, the junction kept 6 bases outside the gene matches. Written as DNA, the CDR3 is TGTGCCAGCAGTAACGGGGGGGCGGGCAATGAGCAGTTCTTC. Protein product: CASSNGGAGNEQFF.

The rearrangement uses TRBV5-8 and TRBJ1-1, with a tentative D call TRBD1 (6 bases). Trimming stripped 4 bases from V and 1 base from J, with 11 bases between. Germline V CDR1 and CDR2: SGHTS, YDEGEE. The CDR3 runs 14 residues. The DNA of the CDR3 is TGTGCCAGCAGCCGTATGGGACAGAACACTGAAGCTTTCTTT. Amino acid sequence: CASSRMGQNTEAFF.

The chain combines TRBV19 with TRBJ1-2, with D maybe TRBD1 (5 bases). V was shortened by 7 bases and J by 0 bases, with 15 bases between the two germline ends. Germline loops: CDR1 LNHDA, CDR2 SQIVND (reference sequence). The CDR3 runs 15 residues. The CDR3 DNA is TGTGCCAGTACGGTGTCAGACAGCGCTAACTATGGCTACACCTTC. Translating it yields CASTVSDSANYGYTF.

This CDR3 is CASSLVSLNTEAFF. DNA for the CDR3: TGTGCCAGCAGCTTAGTTTCTTTGAACACTGAAGCTTTCTTT. J is TRBJ1-1 and V is TRBV11-2; no firm D call. Germline V gene data show CDR1 as SGHAT and CDR2 as FQNNGV. V lost 1 base and J lost 0, with 6 bases in between. This CDR3 comprises 14 residues.

The chain links TRBV27 to TRBJ2-3; 7 nucleotides match TRBD1. CDR1 is MNHEY, CDR2 SMNVEV, per germline (reference sequence). The CDR3 contains 16 residues. J gave up 0 bases and V 1 base, and 4 bases lay outside the gene matches. CDR3 sequence: CASSLYRQGSTDTQYF. The CDR3 DNA is TGTGCCAGCAGTTTATATAGACAGGGTAGCACAGATACGCAGTATTTT.

This clone was seen just once. The chain joins TRBV7-9 to TRBJ1-2; D is ambiguous. V was pared by 1 base and J by 7 bases, with 25 bases between. Germline lookup yields CDR1 SEHNR and CDR2 FQNEAQ (reference sequence). This CDR3 comprises 18 residues. The CDR3 nucleotides read TGTGCCAGCAGCTTAGGCCTATACGGCCCCGAGGGCGGCACTGGCTACACCTTC. This translates into CASSLGLYGPEGGTGYTF.

V and J are TRBV3-1 (or the pseudogene TRBV3-2) and TRBJ2-7; TRBD1 matches at 8 bases. After removal of 5 bases from V and 2 bases from J, the junction contained 8 bases not matched to a gene. This CDR3 is 15 amino acids long. Germline loops: CDR1 LGHDT, CDR2 YNNKEL (reference sequence). DNA of the CDR3: TGTGCCAGCAGCACACCGGGACAGGACGCCTACGAGCAGTACTTC. As protein: CASSTPGQDAYEQYF.

This clone came up once. The V and J genes are TRBV24-1 and TRBJ1-2, with D tentatively TRBD1 (6 bases). Germline V gene data show CDR1 as KGHDR and CDR2 as SFDVKD. Trimming removed 11 bases at V and 5 bases at J, with 11 bases between. The CDR3 totals 11 residues. The CDR3 DNA sequence: TGTGCCATACAGGGTGGGTATGGCTACACCTTC. Translated: CAIQGGYGYTF.

V usage is TRBV10-3 and J usage is TRBJ2-3, with 9 bases aligning to TRBD2. Germline loops: CDR1 ENHRY, CDR2 SYGVKD. V was pared by 6 bases and J by 1 base, with 11 bases of the junction left unmatched. The CDR3 runs 17 residues. CDR3 nucleotide sequence: TGTGCCATCAGCCAAGTTAGCGGGGGAGTCGGCACAGATACGCAGTATTTT. This codes for CAISQVSGGVGTDTQYF.

This chain connects TRBV4-3 to TRBJ2-2; D unresolved. The V gene lost 0 bases and the J gene lost 7 bases, with 3 bases spanning the gap. Germline values: CDR1 LGHNA, CDR2 YSLEER. The CDR3 covers 12 residues. CDR3 DNA: TGCGCCAGCAGCCAAGACGGCGGGGAGCTGTTTTTT. Translated, it gives CASSQDGGELFF.

Comments on this clone: Other DNA sequences in the same sample also yield this CDR3. The V call is TRBV5-1, the J call TRBJ1-6; the D is unclear. V lost 0 bases to trimming and J lost 7 bases, with 8 bases between them. The CDR3 covers 14 residues. CDR1 SGHRS and CDR2 YFSETQ come from the germline V gene. DNA of the CDR3: TGCGCCAGCAGCTTGGGGGGAGGCAATTCACCCCTCCACTTT. As protein: CASSLGGGNSPLHF.

The chain carries TRBV5-1 and TRBJ2-3, with 8 bases aligning to TRBD2. CDR3 size: 14 residues. Trimming removed 0 bases from V and 5 bases from J; junction bases left unmatched: 2. Per the germline V gene, CDR1 is SGHRS and CDR2 is YFSETQ. The chain's CDR3 is CASSLAGGQDTQYF. DNA of the CDR3: TGCGCCAGCAGCTTGGCGGGGGGGCAAGATACGCAGTATTTT.

This clone was picked up one time. This chain links TRBV21-1 with TRBJ2-3; TRBD2, the table's D call, lacks a check against the DNA. TRBV21-1 is listed as a pseudogene. The length of the CDR3 is 14 residues. The CDR3 DNA reads TGTGCCAGTCTGGGGCGGGGGTATACAGATACGCAGTATTTT. This sequence encodes CASLGRGYTDTQYF.

The chain joins TRBV19 to TRBJ2-2; D may be TRBD1 (6 bases). This CDR3 region has 14 residues. Trimming removed 10 bases from V and 1 base from J, with 13 bases in between. CDR1 is LNHDA and CDR2 is SQIVND in the germline V gene (reference sequence). This CDR3 reads CATSRGQNTGELFF. Here the CDR3 DNA reads TGTGCCACCTCTAGGGGACAGAACACCGGGGAGCTGTTTTTT.

The rearrangement joins TRBV5-1 to TRBJ2-1; the D gene is possibly TRBD1 (6 bases). Germline assignment: CDR1 SGHRS and CDR2 YFSETQ. V was clipped by 0 bases and J by 9 bases, with 13 bases between them. This CDR3 contains 14 residues. The CDR3 spells CASSLAQGVGEQFF. As DNA, the CDR3 is TGCGCCAGCAGCTTGGCACAGGGTGTAGGTGAGCAGTTCTTC.